This TCR beta chain stems from a study of blood T cell repertoires in COVID-19. Study-level background: Researchers got acute and convalescent COVID-19 samples from the United States, Italy and Spain. PBMCs, B-cell-depleted T cells, or T cells provided the cDNA or gDNA that made up the material.

Original analysis: Estimation of nucleated cell counts was performed using reference gene primer amplification. Here immunoSEQ multiplex PCR was the method, and the copy in TCRdb shows in-frame clones only, minus some. That table is the source of V, J and clone size, and D and trimming were worked out from the DNA. Of around 320,000 clones listed, roughly nine tenths are singletons. Germline V gene data show CDR1 as LNHDA and CDR2 as SQIVND (reference sequence). Trimming took off 2 bases at V and 11 bases at J, with 15 bases between the two ends. CDR3 size: 13 residues. The sample comprised peripheral blood. This sequence originates from a man between 18 and 29 years old with active or convalescent COVID-19. The V gene is TRBV19, the J gene TRBJ1-1; D uncertain. The CDR3 spells CASSISSGSQAFF. For the CDR3, the DNA is TGTGCCAGTAGTATATCGTCCGGGAGTCAGGCTTTCTTT.